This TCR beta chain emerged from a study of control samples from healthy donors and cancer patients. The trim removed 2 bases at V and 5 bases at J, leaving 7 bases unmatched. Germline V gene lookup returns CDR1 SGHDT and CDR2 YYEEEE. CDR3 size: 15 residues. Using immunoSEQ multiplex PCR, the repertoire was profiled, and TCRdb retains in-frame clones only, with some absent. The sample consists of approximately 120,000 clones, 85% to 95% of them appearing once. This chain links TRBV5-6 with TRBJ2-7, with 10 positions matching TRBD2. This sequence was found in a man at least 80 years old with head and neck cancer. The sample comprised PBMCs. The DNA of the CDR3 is TGTGCCAGCAGCTTAGCGGGGGGGCTAGTCCACGAGCAGTACTTC. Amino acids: CASSLAGGLVHEQYF.